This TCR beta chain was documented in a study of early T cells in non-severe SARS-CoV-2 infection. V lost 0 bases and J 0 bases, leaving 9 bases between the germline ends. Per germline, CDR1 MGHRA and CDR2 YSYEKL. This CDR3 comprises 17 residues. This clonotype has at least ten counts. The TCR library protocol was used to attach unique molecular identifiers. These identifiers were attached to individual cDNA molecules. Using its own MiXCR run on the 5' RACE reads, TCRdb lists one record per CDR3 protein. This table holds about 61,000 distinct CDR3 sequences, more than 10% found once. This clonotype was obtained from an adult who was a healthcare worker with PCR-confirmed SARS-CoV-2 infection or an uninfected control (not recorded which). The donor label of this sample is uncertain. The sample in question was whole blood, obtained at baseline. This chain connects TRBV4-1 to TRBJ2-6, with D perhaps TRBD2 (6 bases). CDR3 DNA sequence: TGCGCCAGCAGCCAAGATTGGAGGGGCTCTGGGGCCAACGTCCTGACTTTC. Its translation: CASSQDWRGSGANVLTF.